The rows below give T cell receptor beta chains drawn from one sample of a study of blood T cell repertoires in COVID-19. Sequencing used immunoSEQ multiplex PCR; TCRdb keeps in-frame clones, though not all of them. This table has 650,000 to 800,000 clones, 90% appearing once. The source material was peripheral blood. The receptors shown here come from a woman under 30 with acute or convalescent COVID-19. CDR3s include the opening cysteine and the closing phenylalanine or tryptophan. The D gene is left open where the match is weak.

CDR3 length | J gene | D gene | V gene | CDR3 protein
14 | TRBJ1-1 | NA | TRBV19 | CASRTTGWGTEAFF
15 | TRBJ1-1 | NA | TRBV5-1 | CASSGLGRGNTEAFF
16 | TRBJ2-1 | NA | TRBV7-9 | CASSLAQGPRFNEQFF
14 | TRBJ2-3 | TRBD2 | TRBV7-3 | CASSLFRGADTQYF
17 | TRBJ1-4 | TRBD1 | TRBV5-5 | CASSRDRGEPTNEKLFF
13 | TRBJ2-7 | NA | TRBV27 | CASSLSISGEQYF
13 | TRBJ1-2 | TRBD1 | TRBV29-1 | CSVEEGTAYGYTF
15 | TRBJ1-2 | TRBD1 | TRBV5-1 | CASSPSWEGGHGYTF
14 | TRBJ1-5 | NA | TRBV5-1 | CASNPATGKEPQHF
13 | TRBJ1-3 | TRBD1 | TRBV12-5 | CATRDRAVDTIYF
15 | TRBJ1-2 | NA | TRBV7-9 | CASSLDAGVGNGYTF
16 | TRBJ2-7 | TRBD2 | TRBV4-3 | CASSPSLAGYSYEQYF
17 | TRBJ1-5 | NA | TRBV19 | CASSIVRHRYSNQPQHF
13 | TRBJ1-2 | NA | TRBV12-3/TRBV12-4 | CASSFRDSYGYTF
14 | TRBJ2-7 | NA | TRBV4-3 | CASSPGSGGYEQYF
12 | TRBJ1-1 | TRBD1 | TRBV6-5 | CASSSTGTEAFF
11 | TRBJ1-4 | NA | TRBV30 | CAWSVLEKLFF
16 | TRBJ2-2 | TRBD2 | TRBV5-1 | CASSPNSGGAAGELFF
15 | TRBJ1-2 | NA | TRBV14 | CASSQVGKGRDLYTF
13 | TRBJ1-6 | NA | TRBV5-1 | CASSLELGSPLHF
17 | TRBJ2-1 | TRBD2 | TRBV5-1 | CASSPGPSGVPYNEQFF
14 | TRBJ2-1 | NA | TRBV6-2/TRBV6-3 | CASSYGVDPNEQFF
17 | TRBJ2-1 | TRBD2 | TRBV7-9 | CASSAPGLAGGQDEQFF
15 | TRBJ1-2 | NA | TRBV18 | CASSPSRGSGYGYTF
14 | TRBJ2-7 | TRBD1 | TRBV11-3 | CASSSRDREYEQYF
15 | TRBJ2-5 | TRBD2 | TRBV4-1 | CASSQHGGARETQYF
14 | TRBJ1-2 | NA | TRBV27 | CASSYEGTNYGYTF
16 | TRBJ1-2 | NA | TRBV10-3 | CAISEPTLGGSFGYTF
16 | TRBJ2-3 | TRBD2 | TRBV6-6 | CASSYPGLARPDTQYF
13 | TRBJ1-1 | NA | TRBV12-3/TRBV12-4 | CASSRVGSTEAFF
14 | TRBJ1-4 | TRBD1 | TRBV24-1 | CATGGGQGSEKLFF
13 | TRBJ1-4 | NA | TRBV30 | CACLSGLDEKLFF
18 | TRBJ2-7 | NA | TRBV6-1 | CASSETVGGGLGTYEQYF
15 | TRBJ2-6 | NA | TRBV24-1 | CATSDPGTGANVLTF
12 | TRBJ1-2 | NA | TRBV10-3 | CAISDPSYGYTF
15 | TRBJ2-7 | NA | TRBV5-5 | CASSFFRGSSYEQYF
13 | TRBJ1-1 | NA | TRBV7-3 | CASRAGLGTEAFF
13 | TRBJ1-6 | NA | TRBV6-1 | CASSDPGLSILHF
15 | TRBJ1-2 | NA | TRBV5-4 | CASSPDSTHNYGYTF
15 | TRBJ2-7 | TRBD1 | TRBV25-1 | CASSRTGKASYEQYF
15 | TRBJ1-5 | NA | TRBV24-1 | CATSDAGRPDQPQHF
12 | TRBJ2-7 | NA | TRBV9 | CASSVPGGEQYF
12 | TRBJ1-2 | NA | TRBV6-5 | CASRSRWYGYTF
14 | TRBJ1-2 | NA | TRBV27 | CASSLLGGPNGYTF
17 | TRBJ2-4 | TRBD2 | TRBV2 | CASGASGGPLAKNIQYF